These T cell receptor beta chains were read from a single sample in a study of blood T cell repertoires in COVID-19. Profiling relied on immunoSEQ multiplex PCR, and the TCRdb table lists in-frame clones only, not all of them. This sample yields just over 65,000 clones, of which about 90% are seen a single time; roughly 1.4% belongs to the top ten. Sequenced: peripheral blood. The receptor set was obtained from a man aged 55 to 70 with acute or convalescent COVID-19. Both conserved end residues are part of each CDR3. A D gene is named only where the DNA matches it firmly. Clone size is shown for a subset of rows, as once, few, many or a class of expanded clone.

v_gene	j_gene	d_gene	abundance	CDR3nt	CDR3aa
TRBV12-5	TRBJ2-3	.	once	TGTGCTAGTGGTTTGCTAGATACGCAGTATTTT	CASGLLDTQYF
TRBV24-1	TRBJ1-2	.	.	TGTGCCACCAGCAGTTCCGGGACACCAAGCATTACTAACTATGGCTACACCTTC	CATSSSGTPSITNYGYTF
TRBV19	TRBJ2-7	TRBD1	once	TGTGCCAGTAGTATTAAGCAGGGGGCCTACGAGCAGTACTTC	CASSIKQGAYEQYF
TRBV30	TRBJ1-2	.	.	TGTGCCTGGAGACAGGAAAACTATGGCTACACCTTC	CAWRQENYGYTF
TRBV7-9	TRBJ1-4	TRBD1	.	TGTGCCAGCAGTCCGACAGGGGATGAAAAACTGTTTTTT	CASSPTGDEKLFF
TRBV7-3	TRBJ2-2	.	.	TGTGCCAGCAGCTGGACTTCCGGGGGCACCGGGGAGCTGTTTTTT	CASSWTSGGTGELFF
TRBV20-1	TRBJ1-2	TRBD1	once	TGCAGTGCTGACAGGGATGGCTACACCTTC	CSADRDGYTF
TRBV19	TRBJ2-3	TRBD1	.	TGTGCCAGTAGTAGAACCGGGACAGGGGTGACAGATACGCAGTATTTT	CASSRTGTGVTDTQYF
TRBV5-1	TRBJ2-2	.	.	TGCGCCAGCAGCTTGAAAGGGGCGCCCACCGGGGAGCTGTTTTTT	CASSLKGAPTGELFF
TRBV2	TRBJ1-4	.	.	TGTGCCAGCAGGAAATCCGACAGAAGCAATGAAAAACTGTTTTTT	CASRKSDRSNEKLFF
TRBV25-1	TRBJ2-1	.	.	TGTGCCAGCAGTGGCGGGACCGCTTTGGGGGAGCAGTTCTTC	CASSGGTALGEQFF
TRBV7-8	TRBJ1-2	.	.	TGTGCCAGCAGCTTGGGGACACCAGTTGTCTATGGCTACACCTTC	CASSLGTPVVYGYTF
TRBV18	TRBJ1-6	.	.	TGTGCCAGCTCACCACCCACCGGGAGCGGCCGTTCACCCCTCCACTTT	CASSPPTGSGRSPLHF
TRBV30	TRBJ1-5	.	.	TGTGCCTGGAGGGGAAAGGAGGGGCGCAATCAGCCCCAGCATTTT	CAWRGKEGRNQPQHF
TRBV6-5	TRBJ1-4	TRBD1	.	TGTGCCAGCGACTTCGGGACAGGGGGGAATGAAAAACTGTTTTTT	CASDFGTGGNEKLFF
TRBV24-1	TRBJ1-5	.	.	TGTGCCACCAGCCTCTCTGGGGGGTTCATAGGGGATCAGCCCCAGCATTTT	CATSLSGGFIGDQPQHF
TRBV9	TRBJ1-6	.	.	TGTGCCAGCAGCCCTTTTGGGCAGAAAAATTCACCCCTCCACTTT	CASSPFGQKNSPLHF
TRBV4-1	TRBJ1-2	.	.	TGCGCCAGCAGCCAAGACAGGGGAGGGCTCGGCTACACCTTC	CASSQDRGGLGYTF
TRBV30	TRBJ2-1	.	once	TGTGCCTGGAGTGTGCGGGCCCTATACAATGAGCAGTTCTTC	CAWSVRALYNEQFF
TRBV27	TRBJ1-3	TRBD1	.	TGTGCCAGCAGTTCCTACCCCCCCCGAGACAGGGGGAGTAACACCATATATTTT	CASSSYPPRDRGSNTIYF
TRBV4-1	TRBJ1-6	.	few	TGCGCCAGCAGCCATAGTAATTCACCCCTCCACTTT	CASSHSNSPLHF
TRBV5-8	TRBJ2-3	.	.	TGTGCCAGCAGCTTGTCAGGGGCCGCTCGGACGCAGAGTGATACGCAGTATTTT	CASSLSGAARTQSDTQYF
TRBV4-1	TRBJ2-3	TRBD2	.	TGCGCCAGCAGCCACATAATTAGCGGGGGCCGGATCACAGATACGCAGTATTTT	CASSHIISGGRITDTQYF
TRBV12-3/TRBV12-4	TRBJ1-2	.	.	TGTGCCAGCAGTTTAGACAGGCGCTATGGCTACACCTTC	CASSLDRRYGYTF
TRBV6-5	TRBJ1-3	.	.	TGTGCCAGCAGTCGTCCAGGTTCTGGAAACACCATATATTTT	CASSRPGSGNTIYF
TRBV19	TRBJ2-6	TRBD1	.	TGTGCCAGTAGAGAGCTGCGGACAGGGGCTTCTGGGGCCAACGTCCTGACTTTC	CASRELRTGASGANVLTF
TRBV3-1/TRBV3-2	TRBJ2-7	TRBD2	once	TGTGCCAGCAGCCAAGATTTAGCGGGGGGGCCGAAGCAGTACTTC	CASSQDLAGGPKQYF
TRBV27	TRBJ1-1	.	once	TGTGCCAGCAGTTTATCCGGACAGGAAGCTTTCTTT	CASSLSGQEAFF
TRBV7-9	TRBJ2-5	TRBD2	.	TGTGCCAGCAGCCTAGCGGTAGTCCAAGAGACCCAGTACTTC	CASSLAVVQETQYF
TRBV9	TRBJ1-5	.	.	TGTGCCAGCAGCGTAGCTGTCAATCAGCCCCAGCATTTT	CASSVAVNQPQHF
TRBV5-1	TRBJ1-2	.	once	TGCGCCAGCAGCTTGGAGGGGGTAGATGGCTACACCTTC	CASSLEGVDGYTF
TRBV4-2	TRBJ1-1	.	.	TGTGCCAGCAGCTATTCAGGGGCTGAAGCTTTCTTT	CASSYSGAEAFF
TRBV30	TRBJ2-7	TRBD1	.	TGTGCCTGGAGGATACAGGGGTCCCCCAGCTCCTACGAGCAGTACTTC	CAWRIQGSPSSYEQYF
TRBV6-5	TRBJ2-7	.	.	TGTGCCAGCAGTTACTCATCTTCGCGGTCCACCTACGAGCAGTACTTC	CASSYSSSRSTYEQYF
TRBV30	TRBJ2-7	.	.	TGTGCCTGGACCCTGAGCTCGCACTCCTACGAGCAGTACTTC	CAWTLSSHSYEQYF
TRBV7-9	TRBJ1-2	.	.	TGTGCCAGCAGCGTTCAGGGATCCGGCTATGGCTACACCTTC	CASSVQGSGYGYTF
TRBV6-5	TRBJ2-6	.	once	TGTGCCAGCAGCCGGGGATCTGGGGCCAACGTCCTGACTTTC	CASSRGSGANVLTF
TRBV7-9	TRBJ2-4	TRBD1	.	TGTGCCAGCAGCTCCCGACAGGGGGCTAGAAACATTCAGTACTTC	CASSSRQGARNIQYF
TRBV9	TRBJ2-1	.	.	TGTGCCAGCAGCGTAGTGGGGGGAGCGGTGGATGAGCAGTTCTTC	CASSVVGGAVDEQFF
TRBV15	TRBJ2-7	TRBD1	.	TGTGCCACCAGCAGAGGGGGACAGCTCTACGAGCAGTACTTC	CATSRGGQLYEQYF
TRBV5-4	TRBJ2-3	TRBD2	once	TGTGCCAGCAGCCGAGATCTAGCGGTTAGCACAGATACGCAGTATTTT	CASSRDLAVSTDTQYF
TRBV19	TRBJ1-5	.	.	TGTGCCAGTAGTATCCGTAGGGGAAATCAGCCCCAGCATTTT	CASSIRRGNQPQHF
TRBV6-5	TRBJ1-3	.	.	TGTGCCAGCAGCGGGTCTGGAAACACCATATATTTT	CASSGSGNTIYF
TRBV18	TRBJ2-7	.	.	TGTGCCAGCTCACCGGTCGGGGAAAGCTCCTACGAGCAGTACTTC	CASSPVGESSYEQYF
TRBV9	TRBJ1-2	TRBD1	once	TGTGCCAGCAGCCCCCAGGGGGCCCTTGACTATGGCTACACCTTC	CASSPQGALDYGYTF
TRBV12-3/TRBV12-4	TRBJ1-2	.	.	TGTGCCAGCACGCGGGGCAATTTGAATGGCTACACCTTC	CASTRGNLNGYTF
TRBV25-1	TRBJ1-5	.	.	TGTGCCAGCAGGGAGAGTAATCAGCCCCAGCATTTT	CASRESNQPQHF
TRBV12-3/TRBV12-4	TRBJ2-3	.	.	TGTGCCAGCAGCCAGGTGGATACGCAGTATTTT	CASSQVDTQYF
TRBV7-9	TRBJ1-1	.	.	TGTGCCAGCAGCCGCTGGGCCCAGAACACTGAAGCTTTCTTT	CASSRWAQNTEAFF
TRBV12-3/TRBV12-4	TRBJ1-2	.	.	TGTGCCAGCAGCTCGGACAGCTTCTATGGCTACACCTTC	CASSSDSFYGYTF
TRBV30	TRBJ1-1	.	.	TGTGCCTGGATCTCTCGCACTGAAGCTTTCTTT	CAWISRTEAFF
TRBV7-9	TRBJ1-6	.	.	TGTGCCAGCAGCTTAGACCCCGGACTTTCAAGTTCACCCCTCCACTTT	CASSLDPGLSSSPLHF
TRBV6-5	TRBJ2-3	.	.	TGTGCCAGCAGACTCCAGGGGGGTGGCACAGATACGCAGTATTTT	CASRLQGGGTDTQYF
TRBV27	TRBJ2-1	TRBD2	.	TGTGCCAGCGTACATAGCGGGAGCTCCTACAATGAGCAGTTCTTC	CASVHSGSSYNEQFF
TRBV5-1	TRBJ1-4	.	once	TGCGCCAGCAGCTTAACGGTAACGGGTGAAAAACTGTTTTTT	CASSLTVTGEKLFF
TRBV18	TRBJ2-3	TRBD2	.	TGTGCCAGCTCACCGGTCACTAGCGGAGCCTTAAGCACAGATACGCAGTATTTT	CASSPVTSGALSTDTQYF
TRBV30	TRBJ1-1	TRBD1	.	TGTGCCTGGAACAGGGGGCCCAACACTGAAGCTTTCTTT	CAWNRGPNTEAFF
TRBV2	TRBJ1-1	TRBD1	.	TGTGCCAGCAGGCAGGGGGCGACGGCGAACACTGAAGCTTTCTTT	CASRQGATANTEAFF
TRBV11-3	TRBJ2-2	.	.	TGTGCCAGCAGCCACTCTGTCCTAGGCCTCAGAGTAACCGGGGAGCTGTTTTTT	CASSHSVLGLRVTGELFF